This TCR beta chain came from a study of Ad26.COV2.S vaccination and SARS-CoV-2 variants. Assay: immunoSEQ multiplex PCR; the TCRdb copy retains only in-frame clones and omits some. The sample lists 400,000 to 450,000 clones, roughly 90% seen once, with 1.5% to 2% in the top ten. The CDR3 is made up of 16 amino acids. Germline V gene sequence: CDR1 SGDLS, CDR2 YYNGEE. Trimming took 4 bases from V and 7 from J; bases not matched to a gene: 12. Treatment indicated: around 19 received Ad26.COV2.S at low or high dose, single or two shots; 5 received placebo; per-sample allocation not given. On day 63 after the first injection, vaccine and placebo recipients gave samples.

This chain uses TRBV9 with TRBJ1-2; 11 bases map to TRBD1. This clonotype was sampled from a person between 18 and 65 years old who received the Ad26.COV2.S COVID-19 vaccine or a placebo. This sample comprised peripheral blood, obtained in a trial of Ad26.COV2.S vaccine versus placebo. The CDR3 coding sequence is TGTGCCAGCAGCTTCCAGCCCTCGGGACAGGGGGGTGGCTACACCTTC. The encoded protein is CASSFQPSGQGGGYTF.